The 15 T cell receptor beta chains in this list originate from one sample, sequenced in a study of T-cell reconstitution after alpha-beta-depleted transplantation in children. Researchers prepared the TCRbeta library using unique molecular identifiers, the study reports. MiXCR, applied by TCRdb to the PCR reads, yields one record per CDR3 protein. Among some 830,000 distinct CDR3 sequences listed, roughly 15% were seen once. This specimen was PBMCs, mostly from graft donor cells, taken 360 days after TCRalphabeta/CD19-depleted stem cell transplant. These receptors were obtained from a male patient between 10 and 17 years old who had a stem cell transplant for acute lymphoblastic leukemia, so the T cells may come from the graft donor.

This clonotype was picked up a small number of times. The V gene is TRBV7-9, the J gene TRBJ2-1, with D uncertain. The CDR3 is 17 residues long. The germline V gene has CDR1 SEHNR and CDR2 FQNEAQ (reference sequence). V lost 0 bases, J lost 0 bases, and 12 bases lay in between. This chain's CDR3 is CASSLAQDLGSYNEQFF. The CDR3 nucleotides read TGTGCCAGCAGCTTAGCCCAAGACCTTGGCTCCTACAATGAGCAGTTCTTC.

There are a few counts of this clonotype. The CDR3 DNA follows: TGTGCCAGCAGCGACTGGGTAGTAAGGGCAGATACGCAGTATTTT. This gives the protein CASSDWVVRADTQYF. The chain is built from TRBV6-1 and TRBJ2-3; no clear D gene. The CDR3 extends over 15 amino acids. Germline V gene lookup returns CDR1 MNHNS and CDR2 SASEGT. Trimming took 6 bases from V and 4 from J, leaving 17 bases between them.

There are a few counts of this clonotype. The rearrangement joins TRBV29-1 to TRBJ2-1; the D gene is possibly TRBD2 (7 bases). The length of the CDR3 is 22 residues. In germline, CDR1 is SQVTM, CDR2 ANQGSEA. Deletions cut 7 bases from V and 2 bases from J, with 39 bases between. This CDR3 reads CSAYDRGLGASPLAETYNEQFF. For the CDR3, the DNA is TGCAGCGCCTATGATCGGGGGTTGGGGGCCTCTCCTCTAGCGGAAACCTACAATGAGCAGTTCTTC.

The rearrangement uses TRBV12-3 or TRBV12-4 and TRBJ2-1; D is possibly TRBD2 (5 bases). This CDR3 has 15 amino acids. Trimming left V 2 bases short and J 6 bases short, with 14 bases between. The CDR3 sequence: CASSLSASLTNEQFF. CDR3 nucleotide sequence: TGTGCCAGCAGTTTAAGCGCTAGCCTTACCAATGAGCAGTTCTTC.

The chain couples TRBV18 to TRBJ1-1; 7 bases are shared with TRBD1. This CDR3 contains 14 residues. Trimming at V came to 3 bases and at J to 6 bases, leaving 7 bases not matched to a gene. Germline assignment: CDR1 KGHSH and CDR2 LQKENI. CDR3 amino acids: CASSPNTGAPEAFF. The CDR3 DNA sequence: TGTGCCAGCTCACCTAATACAGGGGCCCCTGAAGCTTTCTTT.

In this sample, this clonotype turned up a few times. J is TRBJ2-1 and V is TRBV18; D uncertain. The length of the CDR3 is 15 residues. Germline-derived CDR1 and CDR2 are KGHSH and LQKENI. V lost 0 bases and J 2 bases, leaving 8 bases between the germline ends. Here the CDR3 reads CASSPPGEAYNEQFF. The CDR3 bases are TGTGCCAGCTCACCACCGGGCGAGGCCTACAATGAGCAGTTCTTC.

V is TRBV2 and J is TRBJ1-1; no definite D call. Germline loops: CDR1 SNHLY, CDR2 FYNNEI. CDR3 length: 16 amino acids. V lost 6 bases and J lost 0, with 17 bases in between. DNA of the CDR3: TGTGCCAGCAGCGTCTCCCCTCCAGGCATGAACACTGAAGCTTTCTTT. It codes for CASSVSPPGMNTEAFF.

Note on this clonotype: One base away lies a much larger clone, so this may be a sequencing read error. V usage is TRBV5-1 and J usage is TRBJ2-2; TRBD2 matches 9 bases. From germline, CDR1 is SGHRS and CDR2 YFSETQ. CDR3 size: 16 residues. The ends lost 2 bases at V and 0 bases at J; junction bases unmatched: 2. In DNA form, the CDR3 reads TGCGCCAGCAGCTTCCTAGCGGGGTCGAACACCGGGGAGCTGTTTTTT. Protein product: CASSFLAGSNTGELFF.

This chain connects TRBV27 to TRBJ2-4, with D tentatively TRBD2 (6 bases). CDR3 size: 13 residues. Germline values: CDR1 MNHEY, CDR2 SMNVEV (reference sequence). Trimming pared 6 bases from V and 7 bases from J, leaving 13 bases between. The CDR3 DNA reads TGTGCCAGCAGGGCCGGAGGGCGCAACATTCAGTACTTC. The encoded protein is CASRAGGRNIQYF.

The chain is built from TRBV7-6 and TRBJ2-2; D is undetermined. Per the germline V gene, CDR1 is SGHVS and CDR2 is FNYEAQ. V was clipped by 5 bases and J by 0 bases, with 13 bases between them. The CDR3 extends over 16 amino acids. CDR3 DNA sequence: TGTGCCAGCAGCCTCCGCTTAACCCCGAACACCGGGGAGCTGTTTTTT. This codes for CASSLRLTPNTGELFF.

V and J are TRBV18 and TRBJ2-2; D unresolved. Deletions cut 2 bases from V and 0 bases from J, with 10 bases between. Germline CDR1 and CDR2: KGHSH and LQKENI. The CDR3 runs to 16 residues. CDR3 in DNA: TGTGCCAGCTCACCAATGGTCGCATCGAACACCGGGGAGCTGTTTTTT. It yields the protein CASSPMVASNTGELFF.

This clonotype was detected ten times or more. The rearrangement joins TRBV20-1 to TRBJ2-3, with no clear D. From germline, CDR1 is DFQATT and CDR2 SNEGSKA (reference sequence). This CDR3 has 12 amino acids. The V end was cut by 3 bases, the J end by 2 bases, with 6 bases between. In DNA form, the CDR3 reads TGCAGTGCTAGGACACTCACAGATACGCAGTATTTT. Translating gives CSARTLTDTQYF.

J is TRBJ2-3 and V is TRBV29-1; TRBD2 matches 11 bases. The CDR3 spans 15 residues. V lost 6 bases and J lost 4; bases outside the gene matches: 9. Germline CDR1 reads SQVTM; CDR2 reads ANQGSEA. The DNA of the CDR3 is TGCAGCGTCGATGGGCTAGCGGGAGGCGCAGATACGCAGTATTTT. Translated, it gives CSVDGLAGGADTQYF.

The rearrangement uses TRBV7-9 and TRBJ2-7, with D possibly called TRBD1 or TRBD2 (5 bases each). Between the trimmed V and J ends, which lost 5 bases and 12 bases, there was a span of 17 bases. The CDR3 has 12 residues. Germline CDR1 SEHNR, CDR2 FQNEAQ (reference sequence). The CDR3 sequence is CASSPGAVTPYF. Here the CDR3 DNA reads TGTGCCAGCAGCCCCGGGGCCGTCACCCCGTACTTC.

This clonotype was picked up a small number of times. CDR3 region: CASRGRVNNEQFF. In nucleotides, the CDR3 is TGCGCCAGCCGGGGGAGGGTAAACAATGAGCAGTTCTTC. The chain joins TRBV5-1 to TRBJ2-1, with 7 bases fitting TRBD2. V lost 7 bases, J lost 5 bases, and 6 bases stayed unmatched. This CDR3 has 13 residues. Germline CDR1 SGHRS, CDR2 YFSETQ.